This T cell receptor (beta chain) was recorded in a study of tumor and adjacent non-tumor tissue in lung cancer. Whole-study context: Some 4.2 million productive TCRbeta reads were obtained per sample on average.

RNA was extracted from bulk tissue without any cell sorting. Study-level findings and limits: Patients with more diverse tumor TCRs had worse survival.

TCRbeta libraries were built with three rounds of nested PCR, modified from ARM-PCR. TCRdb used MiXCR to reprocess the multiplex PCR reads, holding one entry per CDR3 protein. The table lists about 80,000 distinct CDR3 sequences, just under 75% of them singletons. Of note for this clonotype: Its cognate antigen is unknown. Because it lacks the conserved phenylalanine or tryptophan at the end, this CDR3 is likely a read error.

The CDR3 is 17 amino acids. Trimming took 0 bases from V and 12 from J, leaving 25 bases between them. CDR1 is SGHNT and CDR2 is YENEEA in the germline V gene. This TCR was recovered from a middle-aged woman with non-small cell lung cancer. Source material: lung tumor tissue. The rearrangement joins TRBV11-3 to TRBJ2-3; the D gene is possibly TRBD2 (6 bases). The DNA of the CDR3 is TGTGCCAGCAGCTTAGAGGGGGTACTAGCCCCCACAGATGCACAGTATGTT. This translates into CASSLEGVLAPTDAQYV.